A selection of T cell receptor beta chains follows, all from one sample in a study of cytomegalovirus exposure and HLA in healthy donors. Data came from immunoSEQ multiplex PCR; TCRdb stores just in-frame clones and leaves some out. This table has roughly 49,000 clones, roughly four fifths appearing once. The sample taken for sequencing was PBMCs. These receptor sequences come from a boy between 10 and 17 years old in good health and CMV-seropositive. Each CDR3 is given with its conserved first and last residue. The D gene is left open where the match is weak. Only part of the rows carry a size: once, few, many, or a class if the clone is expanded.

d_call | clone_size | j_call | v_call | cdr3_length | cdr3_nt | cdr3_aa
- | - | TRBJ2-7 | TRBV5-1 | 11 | TGCGCCAGCAGCTCAAACTACGAGCAGTACTTC | CASSSNYEQYF
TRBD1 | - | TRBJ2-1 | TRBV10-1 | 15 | TGCGCCAGCAGTGAGAGGCAGGGGGCGCAAAATGAGCAGTTCTTC | CASSERQGAQNEQFF
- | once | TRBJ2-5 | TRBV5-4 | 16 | TGTGCCAGCAGCTTGGAGGGATCTTGGAGGCAAGAGACCCAGTACTTC | CASSLEGSWRQETQYF
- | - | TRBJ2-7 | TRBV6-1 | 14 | TGTGCCAGCAAGCAGGGCCAATCCTCCTACGAGCAGTACTTC | CASKQGQSSYEQYF
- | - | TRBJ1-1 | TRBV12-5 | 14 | TGTGCTAGTGGTTTGGCTAACGGGGGGACTGAAGCTTTCTTT | CASGLANGGTEAFF
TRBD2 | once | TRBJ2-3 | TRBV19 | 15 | TGTGCCAGCAGGACTAGCGGGGAGGGCACAGATACGCAGTATTTT | CASRTSGEGTDTQYF
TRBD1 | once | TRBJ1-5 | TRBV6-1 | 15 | TGTGCCAGCAGCGCGGGACAGGGGGATAGTCAGCCCCAGCATTTT | CASSAGQGDSQPQHF
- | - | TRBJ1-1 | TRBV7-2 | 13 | TGTGCCAGCAGCTTATACAGTCGAGAAGAAGCTTTCTTT | CASSLYSREEAFF
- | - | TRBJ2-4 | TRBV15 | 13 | TGTGCCAGCCCATCAGGGGCCAAAAACATTCAGTACTTC | CASPSGAKNIQYF
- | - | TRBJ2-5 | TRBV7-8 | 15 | TGTGCCAGCAGCGTCCGGGACAACAGACGGGAGACCCAGTACTTC | CASSVRDNRRETQYF
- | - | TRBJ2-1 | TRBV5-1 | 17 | TGCGCCAGCAGCGCCGTAGACAGTTCCCGTAGCTACAATGAGCAGTTCTTC | CASSAVDSSRSYNEQFF
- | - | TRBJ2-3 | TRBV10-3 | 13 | TGTGCCACAACGGCTCGGGAATCAGATACGCAGTATTTT | CATTARESDTQYF
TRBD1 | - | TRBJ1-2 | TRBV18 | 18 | TGTGCCAGCTCACCACAAACGGCCGGGACAGGGGGAACCTATGGCTACACCTTC | CASSPQTAGTGGTYGYTF
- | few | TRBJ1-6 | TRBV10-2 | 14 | TGCGCCAGCAACTTATCGGGGGGATATTCACCCCTCCACTTT | CASNLSGGYSPLHF
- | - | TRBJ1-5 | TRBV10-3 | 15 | TGTGCCATCAGTGAGGGAGGGGAGAACAATCAGCCCCAGCATTTT | CAISEGGENNQPQHF
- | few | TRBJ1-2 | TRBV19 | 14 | TGTGCCAGTAGTATAGTCACAGGGAGTTGGGGCTACACCTTC | CASSIVTGSWGYTF
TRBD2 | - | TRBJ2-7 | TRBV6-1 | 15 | TGTGCCAGCAGTGAACTTGAGCGGGGGGCCTACGAGCAGTACTTC | CASSELERGAYEQYF
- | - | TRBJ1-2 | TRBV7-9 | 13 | TGTGCCAGCAGCAAAGGACAGACCTATGGCTACACCTTC | CASSKGQTYGYTF
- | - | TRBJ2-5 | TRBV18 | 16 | TGTGCCAGCTCGCGGGAGAAAAACAGGGCCGGGGAGACCCAGTACTTC | CASSREKNRAGETQYF
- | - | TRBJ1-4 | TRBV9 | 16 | TGTGCCAGCAGCGTAGGTTCGGTGCATACTAATGAAAAACTGTTTTTT | CASSVGSVHTNEKLFF
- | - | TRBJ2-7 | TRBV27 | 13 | TGTGCCAGCAGCGCAGCGGGTTCGTACGAGCAGTACTTC | CASSAAGSYEQYF
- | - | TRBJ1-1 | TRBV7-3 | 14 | TGTGCCAGCAGCTTAACGACGGGGGGGACTGAAGCTTTCTTT | CASSLTTGGTEAFF
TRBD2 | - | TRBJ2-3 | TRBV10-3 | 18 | TGTGCCATCAGTGAGGCCCTAGCGGGCCGCGTGTTGGCAGATACGCAGTATTTT | CAISEALAGRVLADTQYF
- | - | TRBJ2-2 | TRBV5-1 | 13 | TGCGCCAGCAGCTTGGGTATAACCGGGGAGCTGTTTTTT | CASSLGITGELFF
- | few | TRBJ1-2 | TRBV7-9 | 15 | TGTGCCAGCAGGGTTCGGGGAACCGCTAACTATGGCTACACCTTC | CASRVRGTANYGYTF
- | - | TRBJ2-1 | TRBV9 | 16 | TGTGCCAGCAGCCCCCCGGGGATAAGCTCCTACAATGAGCAGTTCTTC | CASSPPGISSYNEQFF
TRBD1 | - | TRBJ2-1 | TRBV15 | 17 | TGTGCCACCAGCAGGTCACTCGGGACAGGAAGAATTAATGAGCAGTTCTTC | CATSRSLGTGRINEQFF
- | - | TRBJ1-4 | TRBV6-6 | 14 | TGTGCCAGCAGACCTACAGGGCCAAATGAAAAACTGTTTTTT | CASRPTGPNEKLFF
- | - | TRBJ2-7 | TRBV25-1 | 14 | TGTGCCAGCAGTGAAGTTGGTGAGGCCTACGAGCAGTACTTC | CASSEVGEAYEQYF
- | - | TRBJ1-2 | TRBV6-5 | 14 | TGTGCCAGCAGCTTAGGGGCAATAGTGGATGGCTACACCTTC | CASSLGAIVDGYTF
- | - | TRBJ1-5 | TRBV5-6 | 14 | TGTGCCAGCAGCCTCGGGATTTTAAGTCAGCCCCAGCATTTT | CASSLGILSQPQHF
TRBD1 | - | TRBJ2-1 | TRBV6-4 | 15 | TGTGCCAGCAGTCTGGACAGGGAGTCCTACAATGAGCAGTTCTTC | CASSLDRESYNEQFF
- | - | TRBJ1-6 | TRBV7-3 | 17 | TGTGCCAGCAGCTTTGCCGGCCCGGGGTCATATAATTCACCCCTCCACTTT | CASSFAGPGSYNSPLHF
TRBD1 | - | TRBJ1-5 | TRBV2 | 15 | TGTGCCAGCACAAAAAAGACAGGGTCGAATCAGCCCCAGCATTTT | CASTKKTGSNQPQHF
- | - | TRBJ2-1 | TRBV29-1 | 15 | TGCAGCGGAAGTCAGACTGCCCTCTCCTACAATGAGCAGTTCTTC | CSGSQTALSYNEQFF
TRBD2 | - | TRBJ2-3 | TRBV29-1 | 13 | TGCAGCGGACTTAGCGGGGGCACAGATACGCAGTATTTT | CSGLSGGTDTQYF
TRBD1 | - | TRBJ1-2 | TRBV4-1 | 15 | TGCGCCAGCAGATATACGACAGGGATTAACTATGGCTACACCTTC | CASRYTTGINYGYTF
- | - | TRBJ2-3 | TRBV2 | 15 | TGTGCCAGCAGTGTAGGGCAGGACTACACAGATACGCAGTATTTT | CASSVGQDYTDTQYF
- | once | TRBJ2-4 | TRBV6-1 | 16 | TGTGCCAGCAGTGCTAACAGGGTGGGGGTTAAAAACATTCAGTACTTC | CASSANRVGVKNIQYF
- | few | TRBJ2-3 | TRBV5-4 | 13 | TGTGCCAGCAGCACGACAGGGAGGGATACGCAGTATTTT | CASSTTGRDTQYF
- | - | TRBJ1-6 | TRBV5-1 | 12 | TGCGCCAGCAGCTTATCAGGGTATCCCCTCCACTTT | CASSLSGYPLHF
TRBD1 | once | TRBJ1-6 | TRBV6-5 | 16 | TGTGCCAGCAGTTACTTGGCAGGGGGCTTTAATTCACCCCTCCACTTT | CASSYLAGGFNSPLHF
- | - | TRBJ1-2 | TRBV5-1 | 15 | TGCGCCAGCAGCTTGGCCCCCTCGCGCAACTATGGCTACACCTTC | CASSLAPSRNYGYTF
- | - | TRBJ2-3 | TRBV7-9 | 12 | TGTGCCAGCAGCCCCGGGGGACGGACGCAGTATTTT | CASSPGGRTQYF
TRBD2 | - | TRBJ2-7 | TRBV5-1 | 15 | TGCGCCAGCAGCTTGCTGGCGAGCGGGGGGGCCGGGCAGTACTTC | CASSLLASGGAGQYF
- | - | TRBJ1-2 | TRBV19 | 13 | TGTGCCAGTAGTAGGTTGGGGGCCTATGGCTACACCTTC | CASSRLGAYGYTF
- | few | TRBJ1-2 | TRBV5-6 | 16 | TGTGCCAGCAGCCGTTTTATTATGGGGGGAGGCCTGGGCTACACCTTC | CASSRFIMGGGLGYTF
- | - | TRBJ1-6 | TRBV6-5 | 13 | TGTGCCAGCTGTGGACAGAATAATTCACCCCTCCACTTT | CASCGQNNSPLHF
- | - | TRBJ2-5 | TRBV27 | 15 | TGTGCCAGCAGTTTAAACGGGGGAGGGGGAGAGACCCAGTACTTC | CASSLNGGGGETQYF
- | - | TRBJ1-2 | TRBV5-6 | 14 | TGTGCCAGCAGCTTGACCACAGGACTATATGGCTACACCTTC | CASSLTTGLYGYTF
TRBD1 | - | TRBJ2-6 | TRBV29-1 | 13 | TGCAGCGTACAGGGGGCTGGGGCCAACGTCCTGACTTTC | CSVQGAGANVLTF
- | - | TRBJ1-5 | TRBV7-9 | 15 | TGTGCCAGCAGCAACGGGGCTGCGGGGAATCAGCCCCAGCATTTT | CASSNGAAGNQPQHF
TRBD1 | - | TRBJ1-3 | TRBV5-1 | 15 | TGCGCCAGCAGCTTGGCAGGGGGCTCTGGAAACACCATATATTTT | CASSLAGGSGNTIYF
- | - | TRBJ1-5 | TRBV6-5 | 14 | TGTGCCAGCAGTTACTTACAGGGCATGATCCCCCAGCATTTT | CASSYLQGMIPQHF
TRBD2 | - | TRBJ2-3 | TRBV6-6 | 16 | TGTGCCAGCAGTCCCAAGACTAGCGGGGGACCAGATACGCAGTATTTT | CASSPKTSGGPDTQYF
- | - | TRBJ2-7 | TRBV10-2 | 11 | TGCGCCAGCAGTCTCAATCGCGAGCAGTACTTC | CASSLNREQYF
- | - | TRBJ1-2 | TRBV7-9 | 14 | TGTGCCAGCAGCCCACAGGGCAGGAACTATGGCTACACCTTC | CASSPQGRNYGYTF